This TCR beta chain was documented in a study of T-cell reconstitution after alpha-beta-depleted transplantation in children. The ends were cut back, 3 bases at V and 5 bases at J, with 22 bases in the middle. This CDR3 is 17 amino acids long. CDR1 and CDR2 (germline): MGHDK, SYGVNS. Only a few counts were recorded for this clonotype. For TCRbeta, the library was prepared with unique molecular identifiers. MiXCR, applied by TCRdb to the PCR reads, yields one record per CDR3 protein. This sample has over 550,000 distinct CDR3 sequences, with more than 9% found just once. The J gene is TRBJ1-1, the V gene TRBV25-1, with D possibly matching TRBD1 (5 bases). The sample in question was PBMCs from the stem cell graft donor, obtained from the stem cell graft. The sequence was collected from a human donor who donated a stem cell graft to a child with acute myeloid leukemia. CDR3 DNA: TGTGCCAGCAGTGACCTGGGAGGGGCGGTGGGCAAAACTGAAGCTTTCTTT. As protein: CASSDLGGAVGKTEAFF.